The rows below give T cell receptor beta chains drawn from one sample of a study of cytomegalovirus exposure and HLA in healthy donors. The method was immunoSEQ multiplex PCR; TCRdb's version includes in-frame clones alone and lacks a portion of them. The sample carries under 170,000 clones, 70% to 80% recorded once. The material sequenced was PBMCs. The receptors originated from a human donor in good health. CDR3s include the opening cysteine and the closing phenylalanine or tryptophan. D genes are given only for firm matches. Where a row states a size, it is once, few, many or the class of an expanded clone; other rows omit it.

TRBJ1-6	TRBD1	TRBV30	.	TGTGCCTGGAGTGCCTACAGGGGAAATGCGAATAATTCACCCCTCCACTTT	CAWSAYRGNANNSPLHF
TRBJ2-6	.	TRBV14	.	TGTGCCAGCAGCCAAGGATCGAGGTGGGGGCTGGGGGCCAACGTCCTGACTTTC	CASSQGSRWGLGANVLTF
TRBJ1-1	.	TRBV30	.	TGTGCCTTCTCCTCCTCACAGCCGATTGAAGCTTTCTTT	CAFSSSQPIEAFF
TRBJ1-1	.	TRBV30	.	TGTGCCTGGAACAAGGGATGGGGAGGACCTGAAGCTTTCTTT	CAWNKGWGGPEAFF
TRBJ2-3	.	TRBV5-4	.	TGTGCCAGCAGCGGAGGACCCTCCATCTTTACAGATACGCAGTATTTT	CASSGGPSIFTDTQYF
TRBJ1-3	.	TRBV4-2	.	TGTGCCAGCAGCCAAGATCGAAACAGTGGAAACACCATATATTTT	CASSQDRNSGNTIYF
TRBJ1-4	.	TRBV30	.	TGTGCCTGGAGCGGTTCCAGGGTCCAGAATGAAAAACTGTTTTTT	CAWSGSRVQNEKLFF
TRBJ1-2	.	TRBV6-6	.	TGTGCCAGCAGTTACTCGACCGGAGTCTATGGCTACACCTTC	CASSYSTGVYGYTF
TRBJ2-3	.	TRBV6-4	.	TGTGCCAGCAGTAGAACAGAAGACACAGATACGCAGTATTTT	CASSRTEDTDTQYF
TRBJ2-5	.	TRBV6-5	.	TGTGCCAGCAGTTACTACAACCGGGGAGGTAAAGAGACCCAGTACTTC	CASSYYNRGGKETQYF
TRBJ1-4	.	TRBV5-1	.	TGCGCCAGCAGCTTAAATCCAGGGGTTGAAAAACTGTTTTTT	CASSLNPGVEKLFF
TRBJ2-1	TRBD2	TRBV6-6	.	TGTGCCAGCAGCTTTCGGCTAGCGGGGGACAATGAGCAGTTCTTC	CASSFRLAGDNEQFF
TRBJ2-7	.	TRBV13	.	TGTGCCAGCAGCTTACAGAACTCCTACGAGCAGTACTTC	CASSLQNSYEQYF
TRBJ2-2	.	TRBV10-1	once	TGCGCCAGCAGTGACCTTCCAGGGCCCGGGGAGCTGTTTTTT	CASSDLPGPGELFF
TRBJ1-5	.	TRBV6-1	.	TGTGCCAGCTCTGGGAGGGTCAATCAGCCCCAGCATTTT	CASSGRVNQPQHF
TRBJ1-1	TRBD1	TRBV29-1	.	TGCAGCGCTCAGACAAGGGACAGGGGGCTGAACACTGAAGCTTTCTTT	CSAQTRDRGLNTEAFF
TRBJ2-7	.	TRBV5-1	.	TGCGCCAGCAGCTTTAAGGGGGCGGGAATGTGCGAGCAGTACTTC	CASSFKGAGMCEQYF
TRBJ2-5	TRBD1	TRBV5-6	few	TGTGCCAGCAGCCCCGACAGGGAAAGGGAGACCCAGTACTTC	CASSPDRERETQYF
TRBJ2-5	.	TRBV29-1	.	TGCAGCGTTTCCCCGCCTGCCCAGAGGGAGACCCAGTACTTC	CSVSPPAQRETQYF
TRBJ1-2	TRBD1	TRBV6-5	few	TGTGCCAGCAGCGACAGACAGGGGAACTATGGCTACACCTTC	CASSDRQGNYGYTF
TRBJ2-7	.	TRBV28	.	TGTGCCAGCGGTCTCACAGAGACGTCTTCCTACGAGCAGTACTTC	CASGLTETSSYEQYF
TRBJ2-1	.	TRBV5-5	once	TGTGCCAGCAGCTTGGGCCTAGTTGAGCAGTTCTTC	CASSLGLVEQFF
TRBJ2-5	TRBD2	TRBV5-5	few	TGTGCCAGCAGCTTGGAGGCTAGCGGGGGGTGGGAGACCCAGTACTTC	CASSLEASGGWETQYF
TRBJ2-7	TRBD1	TRBV10-3	few	TGTGCCATCAGCTCGGACAGGTCTGCCGAGCAGTACTTC	CAISSDRSAEQYF
TRBJ2-1	TRBD2	TRBV5-1	.	TGCGCCAGCAGCTCTGTTATGTCTAGCGGGCGCCAAAGGGGCTGGAATGAGCAGTTCTTC	CASSSVMSSGRQRGWNEQFF
TRBJ2-2	TRBD1	TRBV5-1	.	TGCGCCAGCAGCTTTACCGGGACAGGTAACACCGGGGAGCTGTTTTTT	CASSFTGTGNTGELFF
TRBJ2-7	.	TRBV7-9	.	TGTGCCAGCAGTCCCCGCGATACCAACTACTACGAGCAGTACTTC	CASSPRDTNYYEQYF
TRBJ2-2	.	TRBV19	.	TGTGCCAGTAGAACTGGTACAGGGAGAGTAAACACCGGGGAGCTGTTTTTT	CASRTGTGRVNTGELFF
TRBJ1-2	.	TRBV19	.	TGTGCCAGTAGTGTCTCCGTTGGGGGGAACTATGGCTACACCTTC	CASSVSVGGNYGYTF
TRBJ2-2	.	TRBV4-2	few	TGTGCCAGCAGCCCGAGGGGGGGAATTAACACCGGGGAGCTGTTTTTT	CASSPRGGINTGELFF
TRBJ1-5	.	TRBV7-9	.	TGTGCCAGCAGCAGGGACAACGCAAATCAGCCCCAGCATTTT	CASSRDNANQPQHF
TRBJ2-2	.	TRBV4-3	.	TGCGCCAGCAGCCAAGATAGATACGTAACAGAACCTTACACCGGGGAGCTGTTTTTT	CASSQDRYVTEPYTGELFF
TRBJ1-5	.	TRBV2	.	TGTGCCAGCAGTGAAACAGGGTCGGATCAGCCCCAGCATTTT	CASSETGSDQPQHF
TRBJ1-1	.	TRBV28	.	TGTGCCAGCAGTTTCAAGCCGACTGAAGCTTTCTTT	CASSFKPTEAFF
TRBJ1-4	.	TRBV6-1	.	TGTGCCAGCAGCCAAAACCGGGTCCTTAATGAAAAACTGTTTTTT	CASSQNRVLNEKLFF
TRBJ1-1	TRBD1	TRBV6-4	few	TGTGCCAGCCGGGACAGTGAGGACACTGAAGCTTTCTTT	CASRDSEDTEAFF
TRBJ2-3	TRBD2	TRBV2	.	TGTGCCAGCAAAAGGACTAGCGAGGCAGATACGCAGTATTTT	CASKRTSEADTQYF
TRBJ1-1	.	TRBV10-3	.	TGTGCCATCAAAAGACAGACTGACACTGAAGCTTTCTTT	CAIKRQTDTEAFF
TRBJ1-2	TRBD1	TRBV10-3	.	TGTGCCATCAGCGGGACAGGTGATGGCTACACCTTC	CAISGTGDGYTF
TRBJ2-5	TRBD2	TRBV15	.	TGTGCCACCAGCAGAGCGCGGGGGAACCAAGAGACCCAGTACTTC	CATSRARGNQETQYF
TRBJ2-7	TRBD2	TRBV5-1	few	TGCGCCAGCAGCCCGGTGGGTAGCGGGAACGACGAGCAGTACTTC	CASSPVGSGNDEQYF
TRBJ2-6	.	TRBV28	.	TGTGCCAGCAGTTTAGACACCCACTCTGGGGCCAACGTCCTGACTTTC	CASSLDTHSGANVLTF
TRBJ2-5	.	TRBV6-1	.	TGTGCCAGCAGTCTACAGGTGGCAAAGGAGACCCAGTACTTC	CASSLQVAKETQYF
TRBJ1-4	TRBD1	TRBV28	.	TGTGCCAGCAGTTTTTTGGGACAGGGTGTCGATGAAAAACTGTTTTTT	CASSFLGQGVDEKLFF
TRBJ2-7	.	TRBV7-9	.	TGTGCCAGCAGCTTAGGATCGCGTTACGAGCAGTACTTC	CASSLGSRYEQYF
TRBJ1-1	TRBD1	TRBV9	.	TGTGCCAGCAGCACCCGGACAGGGGGGGCGACTGAAGCTTTCTTT	CASSTRTGGATEAFF
TRBJ2-7	TRBD2	TRBV7-2	.	TGTGCCAGCAGCTTCGGCAGGCGGGAGAACTACGAGCAGTACTTC	CASSFGRRENYEQYF
TRBJ1-2	.	TRBV30	.	TGTGCCTGGAGGGCCGGGGTGAGCTATGGCTACACCTTC	CAWRAGVSYGYTF
TRBJ1-6	TRBD1	TRBV6-1	.	TGTGCCAGCAGTGAAGGGACAGGGAGTGGTAGGACCTATAATTCACCCCTCCACTTT	CASSEGTGSGRTYNSPLHF
TRBJ1-4	TRBD1	TRBV7-9	.	TGTGCCAGCAGCTGGGGGACAGGGCTTAATGAAAAACTGTTTTTT	CASSWGTGLNEKLFF
TRBJ1-2	TRBD1	TRBV29-1	.	TGCAGCGTCCGACAGGGAAGCTATGGCTACACCTTC	CSVRQGSYGYTF
TRBJ2-6	.	TRBV28	.	TGTGCCAGCAACCTCAGGGGCGGGTGGGACAACGTCCTGACTTTC	CASNLRGGWDNVLTF
TRBJ2-7	TRBD2	TRBV5-6	few	TGTGCCAGCAGCATAGGACTAGCGGGAGGCCTCTACGAGCAGTACTTC	CASSIGLAGGLYEQYF
TRBJ2-2	.	TRBV5-4	.	TGTGCCAGCAGCCCGGGACACAATGGCAGGGAGCTGTTTTTT	CASSPGHNGRELFF
TRBJ1-5	.	TRBV7-9	.	TGTGCCAGCAGCTTAGGTTGGGGGGGGGATCAGCCCCAGCATTTT	CASSLGWGGDQPQHF
TRBJ2-7	.	TRBV29-1	.	TGCAGCGTTGCCGGGATGACAGGAGGCTACGAGCAGTACTTC	CSVAGMTGGYEQYF
TRBJ2-6	TRBD1	TRBV30	.	TGTGCCTATGTCCGGGACAGGGTCCTAGGGGCCAACGTCCTGACTTTC	CAYVRDRVLGANVLTF
TRBJ2-7	TRBD2	TRBV19	.	TGTGCCAGTATTCTCCAACGCACTAGACCCAAAAAGCGGGAGACGGTTTACGAGCAGTACTTC	CASILQRTRPKKRETVYEQYF
TRBJ2-1	TRBD2	TRBV5-1	.	TGCGCCAGTATTTCCGATCCGGGACTAGCGGGAGGCAAGATCTTC	CASISDPGLAGGKIF
TRBJ1-3	.	TRBV5-1	.	TGCGCCAGCAGCTTGGAGCTTACCTCTGGAAACACCATATATTTT	CASSLELTSGNTIYF